This T cell receptor beta chain originates from a study of identifying expanded T cells in peripheral blood. CDR1 and CDR2 (germline): SGHDT, YYEEEE. After removal of 7 bases from V and 9 bases from J, the junction contained 14 bases not matched to a gene. This CDR3 is 15 amino acids long. TCRdb keeps only in-frame clones here, not all; method: immunoSEQ multiplex PCR. The sample records 120,000 or so clones, approximately 88% being singletons. The TCR sequence derives from a person between 18 and 69 years old in good health. Material: blood. The rearrangement links TRBV5-6 to TRBJ2-1; TRBD1 agrees at 9 bases. CDR3 in DNA: TGTGCCAGCTCCCAAGGGACAGGGCCCGCAGGTGAGCAGTTCTTC. Its protein product is CASSQGTGPAGEQFF.